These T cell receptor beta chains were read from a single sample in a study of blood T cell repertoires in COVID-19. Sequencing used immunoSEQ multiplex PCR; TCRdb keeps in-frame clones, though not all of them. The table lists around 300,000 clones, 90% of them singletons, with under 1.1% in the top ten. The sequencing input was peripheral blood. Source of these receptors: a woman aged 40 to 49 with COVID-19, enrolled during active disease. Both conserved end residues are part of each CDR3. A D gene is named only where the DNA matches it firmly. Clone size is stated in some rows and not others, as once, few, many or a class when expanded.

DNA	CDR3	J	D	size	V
TGTGCCAGCTTAACCGGGATGGGGGATACGCAGTATTTT	CASLTGMGDTQYF	TRBJ2-3	.	.	TRBV28
TGTGCCAGCAGTGAACATAGCGGTCAGCCCCAGCATTTT	CASSEHSGQPQHF	TRBJ1-5	.	.	TRBV2
TGTGCCAGCAGGAAAACAGGGGGAATGTTCGGGGAGCTGTTTTTT	CASRKTGGMFGELFF	TRBJ2-2	TRBD1	.	TRBV27
TGTGCCTGGAGCCCCCCCTCAACTACGGACAATGAGCAGTTCTTC	CAWSPPSTTDNEQFF	TRBJ2-1	.	.	TRBV30
TGTGCCTGTACCCTGGGGGGTTTAGGGACCCAGTACTTC	CACTLGGLGTQYF	TRBJ2-5	.	.	TRBV30
TGCGCCAGCAGAGACACCAACACTGAAGCTTTCTTT	CASRDTNTEAFF	TRBJ1-1	.	.	TRBV5-1
TGTGCCAGCAGCGGGGACAGGGGGGACGAGCAGTACTTC	CASSGDRGDEQYF	TRBJ2-7	TRBD1	.	TRBV11-3
TGTGCCTGGAGCGGACTAGCGGTACTCACAGATACGCAGTATTTT	CAWSGLAVLTDTQYF	TRBJ2-3	TRBD2	.	TRBV30
TGTGCCAGCAGTTTACGGGGGGCAACTGAAGCTTTCTTT	CASSLRGATEAFF	TRBJ1-1	.	.	TRBV27
TGTGCCAGCAGCTTAGCGTCCGGGGGAGATGAAAAACTGTTTTTT	CASSLASGGDEKLFF	TRBJ1-4	.	.	TRBV7-9
TGTGCCAGTAGTATAGATCCCCCCGCAGTTCTCTATGGCTACACCTTC	CASSIDPPAVLYGYTF	TRBJ1-2	.	once	TRBV19
TGTGCTAGCAGCCAACAGGGTGGCGGCTCTGGGGCCAACGTCCTGACTTTC	CASSQQGGGSGANVLTF	TRBJ2-6	.	.	TRBV7-7
TGCGCCAGCAGCTTGGGACAGTCTGGCACTGAAGCTTTCTTT	CASSLGQSGTEAFF	TRBJ1-1	.	.	TRBV5-1
TGTGCCAGCAGCTCCGGGACAGGTGTTTACAATGAGCAGTTCTTC	CASSSGTGVYNEQFF	TRBJ2-1	TRBD1	.	TRBV7-2
TGTGCCAGCAGGGAGTTTTGGTCACCCCTCCACTTT	CASREFWSPLHF	TRBJ1-6	.	.	TRBV2
TGTGCCAGCAGGGGACAGCTAAGTGCAAGCAATCAGCCCCAGCATTTT	CASRGQLSASNQPQHF	TRBJ1-5	.	.	TRBV21-1
TGTGCCAGCAGCAGCAGGGGCAATCAGCCCCAGCATTTT	CASSSRGNQPQHF	TRBJ1-5	.	.	TRBV27
TGTGCTGTTCCATACTTTAATCAGCCCCAGCATTTT	CAVPYFNQPQHF	TRBJ1-5	.	.	TRBV12-5
TGTGCCAGCTCACCTCCGGTAGCCGTGTACGAGCAGTACTTC	CASSPPVAVYEQYF	TRBJ2-7	.	few	TRBV18
TGTGCCAGCAGTTCAACAGGGGACACCGGGGAGCTGTTTTTT	CASSSTGDTGELFF	TRBJ2-2	TRBD1	.	TRBV7-9
TGTGCCAGCAGCCCAATCCGGCAGGGGGAATTTAACTATGGCTACACCTTC	CASSPIRQGEFNYGYTF	TRBJ1-2	TRBD1	.	TRBV3-1/TRBV3-2
TGTGCAAGTCGCTTAGCAGACCAGGGGGCGCTGTGGAATGAGCAGTTCTTC	CASRLADQGALWNEQFF	TRBJ2-1	.	.	TRBV12-2
TGTGCCAGCAGTCGACAGGGAGGAGAGCAGTTCTTC	CASSRQGGEQFF	TRBJ2-1	.	.	TRBV6-5
TGTGCCAGCAGTGAAGCGCGAGGGTTTAGCAATCAGCCCCAGCATTTT	CASSEARGFSNQPQHF	TRBJ1-5	.	.	TRBV2
TGTGCCAGCAGTTACCCTGGACAGGGACCTGGAGGCTACACCTTC	CASSYPGQGPGGYTF	TRBJ1-2	TRBD1	.	TRBV6-2/TRBV6-3
TGTGCCAGCAGCATACGACAGGGTATGAACACTGAAGCTTTCTTT	CASSIRQGMNTEAFF	TRBJ1-1	TRBD1	.	TRBV9
TGTGCCACCAGTGATTTGGGTGAGGCGTTGACAGGCCAGCAGTTCTTC	CATSDLGEALTGQQFF	TRBJ2-1	.	.	TRBV24-1
TGCAGCGCGGAGACTAGCGGGAGGGACGAGCAGTACTTC	CSAETSGRDEQYF	TRBJ2-7	TRBD2	.	TRBV29-1